This record looks at one TCR beta chain sequence and its context. Sequencing was performed with immunoSEQ multiplex PCR; in TCRdb, only in-frame clones are kept and a portion is missing. Here the sample spans 150,000 to 200,000 clones, 60% to 85% being singletons. These data originate in a study of blood T cell repertoires in COVID-19. J gave up 4 bases and V 5 bases, and 5 bases lay outside the gene matches. The germline V gene encodes CDR1 MNHEY and CDR2 SMNVEV (reference sequence). This CDR3 comprises 14 residues. The origin of this receptor is a man aged 55 to 69 with acute or convalescent COVID-19. The source material was peripheral blood. The rearrangement joins TRBV27 to TRBJ2-1; 7 nucleotides agree with TRBD1. The CDR3 DNA sequence: TGTGCCAGCAGTCCGGGACAGTCATACAATGAGCAGTTCTTC. Amino acids: CASSPGQSYNEQFF.